What follows is one TCR beta chain and its context. Profiled with immunoSEQ multiplex PCR; TCRdb holds only in-frame clones, not every one. The sample holds about 100,000 clones, 90% seen once. The source of the sample is a study of OX40 agonist ivuxolimab in advanced cancers. This CDR3 spans 17 amino acids. Germline CDR1 is SGDLS and CDR2 is YYNGEE. Trimming took 0 bases from V and 4 from J; bases not matched to a gene: 6. This chain connects TRBV9 to TRBJ2-3, with 12 bases lining up with TRBD2. Sequencing was performed on CD4+ or CD8+ T cells sorted from blood, taken in a trial of the OX40 agonist ivuxolimab. The origin of this receptor is an adult with an advanced solid tumor such as melanoma, head and neck, liver or kidney cancer. The CDR3 region has the DNA TGTGCCAGCAGCGTAGCCTTACTAGCGGGAGGAGCAGATACGCAGTATTTT. Its translation: CASSVALLAGGADTQYF.